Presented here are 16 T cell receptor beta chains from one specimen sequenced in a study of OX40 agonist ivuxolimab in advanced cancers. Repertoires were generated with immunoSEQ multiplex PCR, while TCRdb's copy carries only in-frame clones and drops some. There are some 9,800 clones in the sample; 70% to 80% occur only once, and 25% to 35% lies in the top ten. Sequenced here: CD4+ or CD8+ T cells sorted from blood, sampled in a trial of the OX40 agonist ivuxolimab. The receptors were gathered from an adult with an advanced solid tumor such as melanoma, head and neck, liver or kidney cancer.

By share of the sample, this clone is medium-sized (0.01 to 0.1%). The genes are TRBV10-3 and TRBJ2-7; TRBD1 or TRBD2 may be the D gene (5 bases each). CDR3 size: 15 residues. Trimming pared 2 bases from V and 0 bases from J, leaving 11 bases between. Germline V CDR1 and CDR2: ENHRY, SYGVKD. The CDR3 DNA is TGTGCCATCAGTGAGGAGGAGGACATCTCCTACGAGCAGTACTTC. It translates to CAISEEEDISYEQYF.

CDR3 sequence: CASSLDAGGYYEQYF. The CDR3 bases are TGCGCCAGCAGCTTGGATGCAGGGGGCTACTACGAGCAGTACTTC. The V gene is TRBV5-1, the J gene TRBJ2-7; TRBD1 agrees at 8 bases. With 0 bases clipped from V and 3 bases from J, the junction kept 5 bases outside the gene matches. The CDR3 has 15 amino acids. Germline V gene lookup returns CDR1 SGHRS and CDR2 YFSETQ.

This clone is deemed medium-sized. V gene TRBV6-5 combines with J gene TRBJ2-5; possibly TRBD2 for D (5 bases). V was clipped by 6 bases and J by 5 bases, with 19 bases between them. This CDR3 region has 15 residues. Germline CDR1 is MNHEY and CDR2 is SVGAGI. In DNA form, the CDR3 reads TGTGCCAGCAGACCCCTGGGAGCGGAAGGGGAGACCCAGTACTTC. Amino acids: CASRPLGAEGETQYF.

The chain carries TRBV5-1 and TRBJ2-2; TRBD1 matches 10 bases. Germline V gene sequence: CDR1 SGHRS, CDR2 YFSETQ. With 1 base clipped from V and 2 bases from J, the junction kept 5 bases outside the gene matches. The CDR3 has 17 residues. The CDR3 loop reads CASSLMGQGLNTGELFF. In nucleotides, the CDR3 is TGCGCCAGCAGCTTGATGGGACAGGGGCTTAACACCGGGGAGCTGTTTTTT.

The CDR3 region has the DNA TGTGCCAGCAGCCAAGAACGGGACCATTACGAGCAGTACTTC. Its protein product is CASSQERDHYEQYF. The chain is built from TRBV5-4 and TRBJ2-7, with D possibly called TRBD1 or TRBD2 (5 bases each). Germline V gives CDR1 SGHNT, CDR2 YYREEE (reference sequence). Trimming pared 4 bases from V and 4 bases from J, leaving 15 bases between. There are 14 residues in the CDR3.

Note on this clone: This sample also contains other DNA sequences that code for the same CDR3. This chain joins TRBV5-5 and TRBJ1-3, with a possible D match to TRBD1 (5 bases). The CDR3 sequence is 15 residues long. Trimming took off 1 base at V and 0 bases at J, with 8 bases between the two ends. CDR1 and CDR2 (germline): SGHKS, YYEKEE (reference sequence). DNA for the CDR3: TGTGCCAGCAGCTTGAGGGGAGACTCTGGAAACACCATATATTTT. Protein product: CASSLRGDSGNTIYF.

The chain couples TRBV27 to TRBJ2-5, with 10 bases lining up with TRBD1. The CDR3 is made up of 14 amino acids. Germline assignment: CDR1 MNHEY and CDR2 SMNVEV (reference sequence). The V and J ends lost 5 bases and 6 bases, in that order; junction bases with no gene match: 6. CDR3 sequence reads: CASSETGGRKTQYF. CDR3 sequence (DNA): TGTGCCAGCAGTGAGACAGGGGGCCGGAAGACCCAGTACTTC.

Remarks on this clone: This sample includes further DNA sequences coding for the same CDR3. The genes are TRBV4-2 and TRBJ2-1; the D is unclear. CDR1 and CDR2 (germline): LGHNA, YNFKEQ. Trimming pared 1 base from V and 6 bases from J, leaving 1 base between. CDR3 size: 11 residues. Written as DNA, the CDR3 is TGTGCCAGCAGCCAAGTCAATGAGCAGTTCTTC. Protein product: CASSQVNEQFF.

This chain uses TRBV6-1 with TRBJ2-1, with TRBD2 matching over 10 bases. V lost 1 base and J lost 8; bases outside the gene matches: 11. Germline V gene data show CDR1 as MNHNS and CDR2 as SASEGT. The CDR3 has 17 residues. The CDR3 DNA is TGTGCCAGCAGTGAAGGGGCAGCGGGAGGGCCTATGGATGAGCAGTTCTTC. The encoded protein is CASSEGAAGGPMDEQFF.

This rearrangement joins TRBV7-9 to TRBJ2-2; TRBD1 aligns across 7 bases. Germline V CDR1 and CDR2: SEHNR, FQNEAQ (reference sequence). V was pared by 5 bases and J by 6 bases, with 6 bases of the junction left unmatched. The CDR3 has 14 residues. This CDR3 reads CASSETGAAGELFF. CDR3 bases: TGTGCCAGCAGCGAAACAGGGGCGGCCGGGGAGCTGTTTTTT. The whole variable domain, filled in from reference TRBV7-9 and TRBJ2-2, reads DTGVSQNPRHKITKRGQNVTFRCDPISEHNRLYWYRQTLGQGPEFLTYFQNEAQLEKSRLLSDRFSAERPKGSFSTLEIQRTEQGDSAMYLCASSETGAAGELFFGEGSRLTVL.

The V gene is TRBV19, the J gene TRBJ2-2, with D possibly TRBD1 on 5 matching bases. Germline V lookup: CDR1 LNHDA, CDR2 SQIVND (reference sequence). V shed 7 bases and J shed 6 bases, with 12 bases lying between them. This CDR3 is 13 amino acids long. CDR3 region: CASTELGAGELFF. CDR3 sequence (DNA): TGTGCCAGTACCGAATTAGGGGCCGGGGAGCTGTTTTTT.

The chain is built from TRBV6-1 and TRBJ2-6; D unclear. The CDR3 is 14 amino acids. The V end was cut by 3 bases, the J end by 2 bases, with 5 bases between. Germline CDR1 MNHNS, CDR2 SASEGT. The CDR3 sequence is CASSDRPGANVLTF. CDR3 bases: TGTGCCAGCAGTGACAGGCCTGGGGCCAACGTCCTGACTTTC.

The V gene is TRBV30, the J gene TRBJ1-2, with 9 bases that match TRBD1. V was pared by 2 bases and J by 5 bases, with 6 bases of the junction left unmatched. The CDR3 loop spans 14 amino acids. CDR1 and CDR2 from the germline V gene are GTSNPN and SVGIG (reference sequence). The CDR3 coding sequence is TGTGCCTGGAGTTTTACCGGGACAGGGTATGGCTACACCTTC. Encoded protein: CAWSFTGTGYGYTF. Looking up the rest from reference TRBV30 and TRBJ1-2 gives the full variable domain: SQTIHQWPATLVQPVGSPLSLECTVEGTSNPNLYWYRQAAGRGLQLLFYSVGIGQISSEVPQNLSASRPQDRQFILSSKKLLLSDSGFYLCAWSFTGTGYGYTFGSGTRLTVV.

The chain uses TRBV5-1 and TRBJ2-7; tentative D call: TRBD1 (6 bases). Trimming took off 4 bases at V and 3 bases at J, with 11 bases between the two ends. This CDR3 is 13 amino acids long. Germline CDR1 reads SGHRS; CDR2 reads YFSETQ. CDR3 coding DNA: TGCGCCAGCAGCCTTACAGGGTTCTACGAGCAGTACTTC. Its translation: CASSLTGFYEQYF.

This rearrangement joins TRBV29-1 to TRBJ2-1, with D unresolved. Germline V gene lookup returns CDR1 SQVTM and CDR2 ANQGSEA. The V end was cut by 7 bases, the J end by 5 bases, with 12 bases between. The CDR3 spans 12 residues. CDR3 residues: CSGEVGNNEQFF. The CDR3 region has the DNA TGCAGCGGTGAGGTAGGGAACAATGAGCAGTTCTTC.

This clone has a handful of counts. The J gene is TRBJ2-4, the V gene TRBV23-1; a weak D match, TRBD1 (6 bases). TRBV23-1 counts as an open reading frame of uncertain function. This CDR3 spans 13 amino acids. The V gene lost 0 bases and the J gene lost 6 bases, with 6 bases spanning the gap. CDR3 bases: TGCGCCAGCAGTCAATCCAGGGGAAACATTCAGTACTTC. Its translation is CASSQSRGNIQYF.